One and the same sample provided the 32 T cell receptor beta chains below, sequenced in a study of OX40 agonist ivuxolimab in advanced cancers. Here immunoSEQ multiplex PCR was the method, and the copy in TCRdb shows in-frame clones only, minus some. The sample contains some 45,000 clones, 80% to 90% of which appear only once. Here the sequenced sample was CD4+ or CD8+ T cells sorted from blood, taken in a trial of the OX40 agonist ivuxolimab. These receptors all stem from an adult with an advanced solid tumor such as melanoma, head and neck, liver or kidney cancer.

This rearrangement joins TRBV5-1 to TRBJ2-1; TRBD2 aligns across 9 bases. With 0 bases clipped from V and 10 bases from J, the junction kept 11 bases outside the gene matches. CDR1 is SGHRS, CDR2 YFSETQ, per germline. The CDR3 has 16 amino acids. The CDR3 is CASSLGFVAGVKEQFF. CDR3 coding DNA: TGCGCCAGCAGCTTGGGATTTGTAGCGGGAGTAAAAGAGCAGTTCTTC.

The V gene is TRBV19, the J gene TRBJ2-3; the D is unclear. Germline lookup yields CDR1 LNHDA and CDR2 SQIVND (reference sequence). The V gene lost 0 bases and the J gene lost 3 bases, with 7 bases spanning the gap. The CDR3 has 14 amino acids. CDR3 nucleotide sequence: TGTGCCAGTAGTATAGATCCCAGTACAGATACGCAGTATTTT. Protein product: CASSIDPSTDTQYF.

This clone was observed once. The chain recombines TRBV23-1 with TRBJ1-5; no reliable D call. Being an ORF, TRBV23-1 has a function that is uncertain. The CDR3 runs 18 residues. Trimming shortened V by 0 bases and J by 0 bases, and 15 bases separated the two germline ends. The CDR3 sequence is CASSQSNRMGYSNQPQHF. Written as DNA, the CDR3 is TGCGCCAGCAGTCAATCCAACCGGATGGGGTATAGCAATCAGCCCCAGCATTTT.

The J gene is TRBJ2-2, the V gene TRBV4-2; 8 bases are a match to TRBD2. Germline CDR1 LGHNA, CDR2 YNFKEQ. The V gene end was trimmed by 6 bases and the J gene end by 2 bases; junction bases not matched to a gene: 5. The CDR3 is 15 amino acids. CDR3 bases: TGTGCCAGCAGGGCACTAGCGGTAAACACCGGGGAGCTGTTTTTT. It codes for CASRALAVNTGELFF.

The gene calls are TRBV7-3 and TRBJ1-6; 10 bases fit TRBD1. CDR1 is SGHTA and CDR2 is FQGTGA in the germline V gene. J lost 8 bases, V lost 5 bases, and 6 bases had no gene match. This CDR3 has 15 amino acids. CDR3 region: CASSATGGKDSPLHF. CDR3 nucleotides: TGTGCCAGCAGCGCGACAGGGGGCAAAGATTCACCCCTCCACTTT.

The chain has TRBV30 and TRBJ1-2, with a possible D match to TRBD1 (5 bases). V was clipped by 3 bases and J by 8 bases, with 19 bases between them. Looked up from germline, CDR1 is GTSNPN and CDR2 is SVGIG (reference sequence). The length of the CDR3 is 14 residues. The DNA of the CDR3 is TGTGCCTGGAGCCAAACCCCTGACAGCTTCGGCTACACCTTC. Translation: CAWSQTPDSFGYTF.

The genes are TRBV6-1 and TRBJ2-5; 8 positions match TRBD1. The CDR3 length is 14 residues. Germline CDR1 reads MNHNS; CDR2 reads SASEGT. The V gene end was trimmed by 1 base and the J gene end by 7 bases; junction bases not matched to a gene: 5. The CDR3 bases are TGTGCCAGCAGTGAAGGGACAGGGCGGGGGACCCAGTACTTC. Translating gives CASSEGTGRGTQYF.

The chain carries TRBV29-1 and TRBJ1-2; possible D gene TRBD1, 6 bases. The V and J ends lost 3 bases and 6 bases respectively, with 14 bases between them. From germline, CDR1 is SQVTM and CDR2 ANQGSEA. The length of the CDR3 is 13 residues. The CDR3 spells CSVDATGFNGYTF. The CDR3 nucleotides are TGCAGCGTTGACGCTACAGGGTTCAATGGCTACACCTTC.

V usage is TRBV18 and J usage is TRBJ2-1; TRBD1 matches at 9 bases. V lost 6 bases to trimming and J lost 4 bases; unmatched junction nucleotides: 4. Germline lookup yields CDR1 KGHSH and CDR2 LQKENI. The length of the CDR3 is 14 residues. The CDR3 protein is CASSPGQGYNEQFF. For the CDR3, the DNA is TGTGCCAGCTCGCCTGGACAGGGGTACAATGAGCAGTTCTTC.

This clone was recorded only once. The chain joins TRBV5-1 to TRBJ1-1, with 8 bases lining up with TRBD1. V shed 3 bases and J 1 base; nucleotides not matched to a gene: 2. The CDR3 consists of 14 residues. Germline CDR1 SGHRS, CDR2 YFSETQ. CDR3 sequence (DNA): TGCGCCAGCAGCTCGGGACAGGAGAACACTGAAGCTTTCTTT. It is translated as CASSSGQENTEAFF.

This rearrangement joins TRBV27 to TRBJ1-5; 7 bases fit TRBD1. This CDR3 is built from 17 residues. V shed 5 bases and J 1 base; nucleotides not matched to a gene: 11. Germline V gives CDR1 MNHEY, CDR2 SMNVEV (reference sequence). The CDR3 protein is CASSPQGMDSSNQPQHF. CDR3 nucleotide sequence: TGTGCCAGCAGTCCACAGGGGATGGATTCCAGCAATCAGCCCCAGCATTTT.

The chain employs TRBV9 and TRBJ2-3; D gene ambiguous. Germline CDR1 and CDR2: SGDLS and YYNGEE. Trimming cost V 4 bases and J 5 bases, with 17 bases left between them. The CDR3 is 15 residues long. The CDR3 sequence: CASSSGPGFGDTQYF. In nucleotides, the CDR3 is TGTGCCAGCAGCTCGGGTCCTGGGTTTGGAGATACGCAGTATTTT.

The chain carries TRBV2 and TRBJ2-7, with D perhaps matching TRBD1 or TRBD2 (5 bases each). The CDR3 has 15 amino acids. Germline lookup yields CDR1 SNHLY and CDR2 FYNNEI. V was clipped by 7 bases and J by 0 bases, with 16 bases between them. The CDR3 DNA follows: TGTGCCAGCACTCGGGACCCCCAGACCTCCTACGAGCAGTACTTC. Encoded protein: CASTRDPQTSYEQYF.

The gene calls are TRBV7-2 and TRBJ2-7, with a tentative D call TRBD1 (6 bases). The CDR3 is 14 residues long. V was trimmed by 4 bases and J by 6 bases, leaving 16 bases between them. Germline V gene data show CDR1 as SGHTA and CDR2 as FQGNSA. Written as DNA, the CDR3 is TGTGCCAGCAGCTCCCAGCCCCAGGGGCCCGAGCAGTACTTC. The encoded protein is CASSSQPQGPEQYF.

The rearrangement links TRBV5-1 to TRBJ2-1, with 8 bases fitting TRBD1. The CDR3 totals 15 residues. The germline gives CDR1 SGHRS, CDR2 YFSETQ. With V trimmed by 0 bases and J by 6 bases, 5 bases remained unmatched. In DNA form, the CDR3 reads TGCGCCAGCAGCTTGGATCAGGGGGCGGGCAATGAGCAGTTCTTC. Its translation is CASSLDQGAGNEQFF.

This rearrangement joins TRBV28 to TRBJ1-6, with D possibly being TRBD1 (6 bases). The CDR3 covers 12 residues. CDR1 and CDR2 (germline): MDHEN, SYDVKM. V lost 5 bases, J lost 13 bases, and 12 bases lay in between. The CDR3 here is CASSTPGAPLHF. CDR3 in DNA: TGTGCCAGCAGTACCCCGGGGGCGCCCCTCCACTTT. Variable domain in full (rest from reference TRBV28 and TRBJ1-6): DVKVTQSSRYLVKRTGEKVFLECVQDMDHENMFWYRQDPGLGLRLIYFSYDVKMKEKGDIPEGYSVSREKKERFSLILESASTNQTSMYLCASSTPGAPLHFGNGTRLTVT.

V gene TRBV30 combines with J gene TRBJ2-3, with D possibly being TRBD2 (5 bases). CDR3 length: 12 amino acids. The germline CDR1 and CDR2 sequences are GTSNPN and SVGIG (reference sequence). V was pared by 5 bases and J by 0 bases, with 6 bases between. The CDR3 loop is CAWGGSTDTQYF. The CDR3 nucleotides read TGTGCCTGGGGCGGGAGCACAGATACGCAGTATTTT.

The rearrangement uses TRBV4-1 and TRBJ2-7; 10 positions match TRBD1. There are 15 residues in the CDR3. Germline CDR1 is MGHRA and CDR2 is YSYEKL. V gave up 4 bases and J gave up 3 bases; unmatched junction bases: 6. The DNA of the CDR3 is TGCGCCAGCAGCCGAGCCGGGACAGGGGACTACGAGCAGTACTTC. It codes for CASSRAGTGDYEQYF.

Here the CDR3 DNA reads TGTGCCAGTAGTACGCAACTAGGAGGACAAGAGACCCAGTACTTC. It translates to CASSTQLGGQETQYF. The chain recombines TRBV19 with TRBJ2-5; D perhaps matches TRBD2 (5 bases). This CDR3 is built from 15 residues. The V end lost 4 bases, the J end lost 2 bases, and 14 bases lay between the germline ends. CDR1 and CDR2 from the germline V gene are LNHDA and SQIVND (reference sequence).

The chain has TRBV15 and TRBJ2-1; no clear D gene. This CDR3 region has 13 residues. Germline CDR1 and CDR2: LNHNV and YYDKDF (reference sequence). V shed 0 bases and J shed 10 bases, with 10 bases lying between them. The CDR3 reads CATSRDTESEQFF. In nucleotides, the CDR3 is TGTGCCACCAGCAGAGATACCGAGAGCGAGCAGTTCTTC.

This clone was counted once. The CDR3 spells CASSPSGIRSYEQYF. The CDR3 region has the DNA TGTGCCAGCTCACCAAGCGGGATTAGGTCCTACGAGCAGTACTTC. This sequence joins TRBV18 and TRBJ2-7, with 7 nucleotides matching TRBD2. CDR1 and CDR2 (germline): KGHSH, LQKENI. This CDR3 has 15 amino acids. With 2 bases clipped from V and 1 base from J, the junction kept 5 bases outside the gene matches.

This clone was recorded a few times. The chain employs TRBV28 and TRBJ1-2; 8 bases are a match to TRBD1. This CDR3 is 14 amino acids long. Germline CDR1 is MDHEN and CDR2 is SYDVKM. The V gene end was trimmed by 2 bases and the J gene end by 5 bases; junction bases not matched to a gene: 4. CDR3 amino acids: CASSLGQGGYGYTF. The CDR3 region has the DNA TGTGCCAGCAGTTTAGGACAGGGAGGATATGGCTACACCTTC.

Details on this clone: One junction end disagrees with the germline gene, perhaps due to a read error. The chain recombines TRBV20-1 with TRBJ2-5; 9 positions match TRBD2. CDR1 and CDR2 (germline): DFQATT, SNEGSKA (reference sequence). The CDR3 totals 11 residues. CDR3 in amino acids: CSAREGIAGDF. The CDR3, as DNA: TGCAGTGCTAGAGAAGGAATAGCGGGAGACTTC.

V gene TRBV4-1 combines with J gene TRBJ1-6; D ambiguous. V was shortened by 0 bases and J by 6 bases, with 9 bases between the two germline ends. In germline, CDR1 is MGHRA, CDR2 YSYEKL. The CDR3 consists of 15 residues. The CDR3 DNA sequence: TGCGCCAGCAGCCAAGATCGGCAGCCTAATTCACCCCTCCACTTT. Its translation: CASSQDRQPNSPLHF.

The chain links TRBV30 to TRBJ1-4, with 9 bases lining up with TRBD1. The CDR3 runs 14 residues. Germline lookup yields CDR1 GTSNPN and CDR2 SVGIG (reference sequence). The V and J ends lost 1 base and 4 bases, in that order; junction bases with no gene match: 1. CDR3: CAWSGGQGNEKLFF. The CDR3 coding sequence is TGTGCCTGGAGTGGGGGACAGGGTAATGAAAAACTGTTTTTT.

The chain uses TRBV28 and TRBJ1-2, with D tentatively TRBD1 (5 bases). The germline CDR1 and CDR2 sequences are MDHEN and SYDVKM. Trimming cost V 4 bases and J 2 bases, with 11 bases left between them. This CDR3 region has 14 residues. CDR3 in amino acids: CASSSPDTNYGYTF. The DNA of the CDR3 is TGTGCCAGCAGTTCTCCGGACACCAACTATGGCTACACCTTC.

The chain recombines TRBV10-2 with TRBJ2-1, with unresolved D. The CDR3 totals 14 residues. Trimming took 0 bases from V and 4 from J, leaving 7 bases between them. Germline V gives CDR1 WSHSY, CDR2 SAAADI. CDR3 in DNA: TGCGCCAGCAGTGAGTCGTTGGGGTACAATGAGCAGTTCTTC. This gives the protein CASSESLGYNEQFF.

This chain connects TRBV5-1 to TRBJ1-1; no clear D gene. Germline V gives CDR1 SGHRS, CDR2 YFSETQ. The CDR3 is 14 amino acids. V shed 4 bases and J shed 1 base, with 11 bases lying between them. Here the CDR3 reads CASSPPGGNTEAFF. The CDR3 coding sequence is TGCGCCAGCAGCCCTCCGGGCGGGAACACTGAAGCTTTCTTT.

This clone was seen once. This chain joins TRBV7-8 and TRBJ2-7, with 11 bases matching TRBD2. This CDR3 contains 17 residues. The J segment lost 4 bases and the V segment lost 4 bases, leaving 12 bases of the junction unmatched. The germline CDR1 and CDR2 sequences are SGHVS and FQNEAQ. The CDR3 nucleotides are TGTGCCAGCAGCTCGGGGGGACGACTAGCGGGGATATACGAGCAGTACTTC. Protein sequence: CASSSGGRLAGIYEQYF.

The rearrangement links TRBV27 to TRBJ2-6; TRBD1 matches 8 bases. This CDR3 has 16 residues. The germline V gene encodes CDR1 MNHEY and CDR2 SMNVEV (reference sequence). The trim removed 11 bases at V and 1 base at J, leaving 10 bases unmatched. In DNA, the CDR3 is TGTGCCGCGAGGGGCAGGGGGCCATCTGGGGCCAACGTCCTGACTTTC. It codes for CAARGRGPSGANVLTF.

Note on this clone: The junction does not match germline at one end; this may be a read error. The J gene is TRBJ1-1, the V gene TRBV6-1; the D gene is possibly TRBD1 (6 bases). Germline loops: CDR1 MNHNS, CDR2 SASEGT. The CDR3 spans 14 residues. The CDR3 nucleotides are TGTGCCAGCAGTAAAGCGGGGGCGAACACTGAAGCTTTCTTT. It translates to CASSKAGANTEAFF.

The V call is TRBV11-1, the J call TRBJ2-1, with TRBD2 matching 16 bases. Germline-derived CDR1 and CDR2 are SGHAT and FQDESV (reference sequence). Unmatched junction bases numbered 5, after V lost 5 bases and J lost 4 bases. This CDR3 is built from 17 residues. CDR3 sequence: CASSRGLAGGYYNEQFF. Here the CDR3 DNA reads TGTGCCAGCAGCCGGGGACTAGCGGGGGGGTATTACAATGAGCAGTTCTTC.